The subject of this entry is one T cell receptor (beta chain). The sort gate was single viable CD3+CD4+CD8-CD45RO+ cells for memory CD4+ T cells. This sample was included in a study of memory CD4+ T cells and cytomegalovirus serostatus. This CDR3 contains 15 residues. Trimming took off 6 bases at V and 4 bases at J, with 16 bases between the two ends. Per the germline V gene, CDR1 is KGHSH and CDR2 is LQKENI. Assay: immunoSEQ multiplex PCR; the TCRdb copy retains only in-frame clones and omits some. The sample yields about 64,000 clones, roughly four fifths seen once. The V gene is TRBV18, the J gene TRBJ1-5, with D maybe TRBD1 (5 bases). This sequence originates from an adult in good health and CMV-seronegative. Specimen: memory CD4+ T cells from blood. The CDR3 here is CASSPQGAENQPQHF. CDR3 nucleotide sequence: TGTGCCAGCTCCCCCCAAGGGGCTGAAAATCAGCCCCAGCATTTT.